Listed here are 28 T cell receptor beta chains from one sample, sequenced in a study of OX40 agonist ivuxolimab in advanced cancers. Data came from immunoSEQ multiplex PCR; TCRdb stores just in-frame clones and leaves some out. The sample consists of 75,000 to 100,000 clones, 85% to 90% of them appearing once. Specimen: CD4+ or CD8+ T cells sorted from blood, collected in a trial of the OX40 agonist ivuxolimab. These receptors were taken from an adult with an advanced solid tumor such as melanoma, head and neck, liver or kidney cancer.

The gene calls are TRBV7-2 and TRBJ1-1; 11 bases line up with TRBD1. The CDR3 has 17 residues. Trimming cost V 5 bases and J 5 bases; bases outside gene matches: 13. The germline V gene encodes CDR1 SGHTA and CDR2 FQGNSA. CDR3 region: CASSRGGTGGWKTEAFF. The CDR3 DNA reads TGTGCCAGCAGCCGAGGGGGGACAGGGGGATGGAAAACTGAAGCTTTCTTT.

CDR3 DNA: TGTGCCAGCAGTTACTCTCTAGCTGGGGGGACAGATACGCAGTATTTT. Protein: CASSYSLAGGTDTQYF. The chain is built from TRBV6-5 and TRBJ2-3, with D possibly TRBD2 on 6 matching bases. This CDR3 comprises 16 residues. V lost 0 bases to trimming and J lost 3 bases, with 13 bases between them. Germline V gene data show CDR1 as MNHEY and CDR2 as SVGAGI.

This CDR3 reads CASSLEQGRREQFF. The DNA for the CDR3 is TGTGCCAGCAGCTTGGAACAGGGAAGGCGTGAGCAGTTCTTC. The genes are TRBV5-4 and TRBJ2-1, with a possible D match to TRBD1 (6 bases). Trimming left V 0 bases short and J 9 bases short, with 13 bases between. This CDR3 comprises 14 residues. Germline V lookup: CDR1 SGHNT, CDR2 YYREEE (reference sequence). The full variable domain, its missing parts supplied by reference TRBV5-4 and TRBJ2-1, is ETGVTQSPTHLIKTRGQQVTLRCSSQSGHNTVSWYQQALGQGPQFIFQYYREEENGRGNFPPRFSGLQFPNYSSELNVNALELDDSALYLCASSLEQGRREQFFGPGTRLTVL.

This chain links TRBV6-1 with TRBJ1-3; D perhaps matches TRBD1 (5 bases). There are 17 residues in the CDR3. The germline V gene has CDR1 MNHNS and CDR2 SASEGT. With 0 bases removed from V and 0 bases from J, the gap between germline ends came to 12 bases. This CDR3 is CASSEAGATSSGNTIYF. DNA of the CDR3: TGTGCCAGCAGTGAAGCAGGGGCCACCAGCTCTGGAAACACCATATATTTT.

The rearrangement links TRBV7-3 to TRBJ2-2; D unresolved. V lost 6 bases to trimming and J lost 1 base, with 3 bases between them. CDR1 and CDR2 from the germline V gene are SGHTA and FQGTGA. The CDR3 is made up of 12 amino acids. The CDR3 here is CASRVNTGELFF. The CDR3 DNA follows: TGTGCCAGCAGAGTGAACACCGGGGAGCTGTTTTTT.

The table lists this clone with a count of one. V is TRBV6-1 and J is TRBJ1-5; 8 nucleotides align to TRBD1. Germline loops: CDR1 MNHNS, CDR2 SASEGT. Germline trimming cut 8 bases from V and 2 bases from J; bases unmatched to any gene: 8. The CDR3 runs to 15 residues. The CDR3 DNA reads as TGTGCCAGCGGAGAAGGACAGGGTGGCAATCAGCCCCAGCATTTT. Encoded protein: CASGEGQGGNQPQHF.

The chain uses TRBV9 and TRBJ2-3; D is undetermined. The V gene's germline CDR1 is SGDLS and CDR2 YYNGEE. The CDR3 covers 14 residues. Trimming removed 0 bases from V and 6 bases from J, with 11 bases in between. As DNA, the CDR3 is TGTGCCAGCAGCGTAGGGCACCGCAAGGATACGCAGTATTTT. Translation: CASSVGHRKDTQYF.

This CDR3 is CASSTFNEQFF. In DNA, the CDR3 is TGTGCCAGCAGCACTTTCAATGAGCAGTTCTTC. The chain recombines TRBV27 with TRBJ2-1; D is unresolved. V shed 6 bases and J shed 6 bases, with 6 bases lying between them. This CDR3 contains 11 residues. Germline V gene sequence: CDR1 MNHEY, CDR2 SMNVEV (reference sequence).

The chain has TRBV7-2 and TRBJ2-7; D remains unclear. Germline V lookup: CDR1 SGHTA, CDR2 FQGNSA. V lost 4 bases and J 4 bases, leaving 8 bases between the germline ends. The length of the CDR3 is 12 residues. CDR3 in amino acids: CASSSLRYEQYF. The CDR3, as DNA: TGTGCCAGCAGCTCCCTGAGATACGAGCAGTACTTC.

The chain is built from TRBV5-6 and TRBJ2-2; 8 bases are a match to TRBD1. Trimming at V came to 6 bases and at J to 6 bases, leaving 10 bases not matched to a gene. Germline V lookup: CDR1 SGHDT, CDR2 YYEEEE. The CDR3 loop spans 15 amino acids. The CDR3 region is CASKGRTGKAGELFF. Here the CDR3 DNA reads TGTGCCAGCAAAGGAAGGACAGGGAAGGCCGGGGAGCTGTTTTTT.

The V and J genes are TRBV4-1 and TRBJ2-6; D uncertain. Per germline, CDR1 MGHRA and CDR2 YSYEKL. V lost 0 bases and J 4 bases, leaving 13 bases between the germline ends. This CDR3 has 17 amino acids. The CDR3 region has the DNA TGCGCCAGCAGCCAAGACTCCCGGGTGAAGGGGGCCAACGTCCTGACTTTC. The encoded protein is CASSQDSRVKGANVLTF.

J is TRBJ2-4 and V is TRBV5-5; tentative D call: TRBD2 (6 bases). The CDR3 runs to 16 residues. The germline CDR1 and CDR2 sequences are SGHKS and YYEKEE (reference sequence). Trimming removed 4 bases from V and 1 base from J, with 15 bases in between. For the CDR3, the DNA is TGTGCCAGCAGCCCGAGCGGGCTTCGGGCCAAAAACATTCAGTACTTC. Translation: CASSPSGLRAKNIQYF.

The gene calls are TRBV2 and TRBJ1-1; 7 bases are a match to TRBD1. CDR1 is SNHLY and CDR2 is FYNNEI in the germline V gene. V lost 7 bases, J lost 0 bases, and 8 bases stayed unmatched. This CDR3 region has 15 residues. CDR3 sequence reads: CASTEGGQMNTEAFF. CDR3 nucleotides: TGTGCCAGCACCGAAGGGGGCCAGATGAACACTGAAGCTTTCTTT.

The chain recombines TRBV4-1 with TRBJ2-6; D is undetermined. The V gene's germline CDR1 is MGHRA and CDR2 YSYEKL. The V end lost 0 bases, the J end lost 2 bases, and 8 bases lay between the germline ends. This CDR3 region has 16 residues. Written as DNA, the CDR3 is TGCGCCAGCAGCCAAGATTTAAGGGCTGGGGCCAACGTCCTGACTTTC. Translating gives CASSQDLRAGANVLTF.

This sequence joins TRBV7-9 and TRBJ1-2, with TRBD1 identical over 7 bases. V was pared by 3 bases and J by 8 bases, with 6 bases of the junction left unmatched. Germline CDR1 is SEHNR and CDR2 is FQNEAQ (reference sequence). The CDR3 covers 13 residues. CDR3 sequence reads: CASSFTGDIGYTF. The DNA for the CDR3 is TGTGCCAGCAGCTTTACAGGGGATATAGGCTACACCTTC.

The chain combines TRBV7-9 with TRBJ1-6, with 8 bases identical to TRBD1. The V gene's germline CDR1 is SEHNR and CDR2 FQNEAQ (reference sequence). J was trimmed by 0 bases and V by 5 bases; bases with no gene match: 9. This CDR3 has 18 residues. CDR3 amino acids: CASSLPTGASSYNSPLHF. The CDR3 DNA is TGTGCCAGCAGCCTACCGACAGGGGCGAGCTCCTATAATTCACCCCTCCACTTT.

This clone was seen a single time. This chain connects TRBV7-9 to TRBJ2-1, with 8 bases aligning to TRBD2. V gave up 1 base and J gave up 9 bases; unmatched junction bases: 5. This CDR3 has 14 residues. From germline, CDR1 is SEHNR and CDR2 FQNEAQ (reference sequence). The CDR3 DNA is TGTGCCAGCAGCTTAGTTTTAGCGGGAACTGAGCAGTTCTTC. It codes for CASSLVLAGTEQFF.

The chain has TRBV12-5 and TRBJ1-4, with D unresolved. Trimming cost V 6 bases and J 3 bases, with 8 bases left between them. In germline, CDR1 is LGHNT, CDR2 FRNRAP. CDR3 length equals 13 residues. The CDR3 region has the DNA TGTGCTAGTGGGGGCCGGCCTAATGAAAAACTGTTTTTT. It yields the protein CASGGRPNEKLFF.

Concerning this clone itself: The germline gene is not matched at one end of the junction; a read error may be the cause. The chain links TRBV14 to TRBJ2-5; 10 bases map to TRBD1. Germline V gene lookup returns CDR1 SGHDN and CDR2 FVKESK. This CDR3 region has 12 residues. This CDR3 reads CASSEDRGPQYF. The CDR3 DNA reads TGTGCCAGCAGCGAAGACAGGGGGCCCCAGTACTTC.

The CDR3 sequence is CATSRQVGETQYF. The CDR3 DNA reads TGTGCCACCAGCAGGCAAGTGGGAGAGACCCAGTACTTC. V and J are TRBV15 and TRBJ2-5; no definite D call. The germline V gene encodes CDR1 LNHNV and CDR2 YYDKDF (reference sequence). CDR3 length: 13 residues. V lost 3 bases and J lost 4, with 9 bases in between.

In its sample, this clone was seen once. This chain connects TRBV10-3 to TRBJ1-4; 8 positions agree with TRBD1. Germline V lookup: CDR1 ENHRY, CDR2 SYGVKD. This CDR3 has 15 residues. J gave up 2 bases and V 7 bases, and 6 bases lay outside the gene matches. The DNA of the CDR3 is TGTGCCATCAAAGACACAGGGGGGACTAATGAAAAACTGTTTTTT. Amino acids: CAIKDTGGTNEKLFF.

The chain has TRBV6-1 and TRBJ2-3; 8 bases fit TRBD2. CDR1 and CDR2 (germline): MNHNS, SASEGT. The CDR3 length is 17 residues. Trimming cost V 10 bases and J 2 bases; bases outside gene matches: 17. The CDR3 reads CAIRDGRALGSTDTQYF. The DNA of the CDR3 is TGTGCCATCCGTGACGGGAGGGCCTTGGGTTCCACAGATACGCAGTATTTT.

The sample holds one count of this clone. The chain carries TRBV19 and TRBJ2-4; 9 bases fit TRBD2. From germline, CDR1 is LNHDA and CDR2 SQIVND (reference sequence). The J segment lost 8 bases and the V segment lost 1 base, leaving 15 bases of the junction unmatched. The CDR3 has 18 amino acids. The CDR3 DNA sequence: TGTGCCAGTAGTATAGGAGCTAGCGGGGATAAATTCGCGGACATTCAGTACTTC. Translating it yields CASSIGASGDKFADIQYF.

The chain has TRBV7-3 and TRBJ2-6, with TRBD1 matching 9 bases. V lost 1 base to trimming and J lost 3 bases; unmatched junction nucleotides: 7. The CDR3 is 18 amino acids. CDR1 SGHTA and CDR2 FQGTGA come from the germline V gene. DNA of the CDR3: TGTGCCAGCAGCTTAAGAACGGGGACAGGGAGTGGGGCCAACGTCCTGACTTTC. Translating gives CASSLRTGTGSGANVLTF. Supplemented by reference TRBV7-3 and TRBJ2-6, the full variable domain reads GAGVSQTPSNKVTEKGKYVELRCDPISGHTALYWYRQSLGQGPEFLIYFQGTGAADDSGLPNDRFFAVRPEGSVSTLKIQRTERGDSAVYLCASSLRTGTGSGANVLTFGAGSRLTVL.

V is TRBV11-3 and J is TRBJ2-3; D is uncertain. The CDR3 is 14 amino acids. The germline CDR1 and CDR2 sequences are SGHNT and YENEEA. V was cut by 9 bases and J by 3 bases, with 16 bases left in between. Here the CDR3 reads CASHGRFMTDTQYF. CDR3 coding DNA: TGTGCCAGTCACGGACGGTTTATGACAGATACGCAGTATTTT.

This CDR3 reads CASSETNSPGQGYNEQFF. CDR3 sequence (DNA): TGTGCCAGCAGTGAAACCAATAGTCCGGGACAGGGATACAATGAGCAGTTCTTC. The chain joins TRBV6-1 to TRBJ2-1, with TRBD1 identical over 9 bases. Germline CDR1 is MNHNS and CDR2 is SASEGT. The CDR3 runs 18 residues. V shed 2 bases, J shed 4 bases, and the junction held 12 bases outside the gene matches.

This chain uses TRBV7-9 with TRBJ1-4, with D perhaps matching TRBD1 (5 bases). This CDR3 has 15 residues. The V and J ends lost 3 bases and 0 bases respectively, with 8 bases between them. Germline V gene data show CDR1 as SEHNR and CDR2 as FQNEAQ (reference sequence). The CDR3 coding sequence is TGTGCCAGCAGCTTCGACAGTGCAACTAATGAAAAACTGTTTTTT. This sequence encodes CASSFDSATNEKLFF.

The chain combines TRBV6-5 with TRBJ1-1, with unresolved D. The germline V gene encodes CDR1 MNHEY and CDR2 SVGAGI. The CDR3 sequence is 13 residues long. The V and J ends lost 2 bases and 4 bases respectively, with 8 bases between them. Written as DNA, the CDR3 is TGTGCCAGCAGTTACCGGGGATCCACTGAAGCTTTCTTT. Translating gives CASSYRGSTEAFF.